The clone carrying this TCR beta chain appeared a single time. This entry comes from a study of regulatory T cells in long-lasting Graves disease. Arm-PCR of CDR3 regions and iRepertoire HTBI primers were used to build TCR beta libraries. TCRdb re-analysed the multiplex PCR reads in MiXCR, keeping a single row per CDR3 protein. The sample includes approximately 540,000 distinct CDR3 sequences, around 12% of them seen just once. Time point of the sample: newly diagnosed GD, antithyroid drugs for less than 3 months. Generation of the TCR library employed RNA extracted from PBMCs. CDR1 is SGHAT and CDR2 is FQDESV in the germline V gene (reference sequence). V dropped 3 bases and J dropped 1; count of bases not matched to a gene: 7. The CDR3 extends over 17 amino acids. The same specimen was also included in a second study, on T cells in Graves' hyperthyroidism and ophthalmopathy.

The J gene is TRBJ2-1, the V gene TRBV11-1; TRBD1 matches 9 bases. The origin of this receptor is a woman in her 30s with Graves disease. The sample in question was peripheral blood mononuclear cells (PBMCs), obtained at new diagnosis, from a patient treated with antithyroid drugs. CDR3 residues: CASSLRTGARSYNEQFF. The DNA for the CDR3 is TGTGCCAGCAGCTTGAGGACAGGGGCTAGGTCCTACAATGAGCAGTTCTTC.